A selection of T cell receptor beta chains follows, all from one sample in a study of T cell responses to AZD1222 COVID-19 vaccine. TCRdb keeps only in-frame clones here, not all; method: immunoSEQ multiplex PCR. The data show about 94,000 clones, approximately 90% seen once. The sequencing used peripheral blood, collected on day 0 of AZD1222 vaccination. These TCRs come from an adult in good health. Both conserved end residues are part of each CDR3. D genes are given only for firm matches. Not all rows give a size; the values are once, few, many and, for expanded clones, a class.

length: 15
D: -
size: -
J: TRBJ2-1
V: TRBV4-2
CDR3: CASSQVEGAYNEQFF
DNA: TGTGCCAGCAGCCAAGTCGAGGGAGCCTACAATGAGCAGTTCTTC

length: 15
D: TRBD1
size: -
J: TRBJ1-2
V: TRBV7-8
CDR3: CASSSMNTGGYGYTF
DNA: TGTGCCAGCAGCTCGATGAACACAGGGGGCTATGGCTACACCTTC

length: 18
D: TRBD1
size: -
J: TRBJ2-7
V: TRBV6-2/TRBV6-3
CDR3: CASSYSSGTGPFTYEQYF
DNA: TGTGCCAGCAGTTACTCGAGCGGGACAGGGCCTTTTACCTACGAGCAGTACTTC

length: 14
D: TRBD1
size: -
J: TRBJ1-1
V: TRBV6-2/TRBV6-3
CDR3: CASSPRDRGTEAFF
DNA: TGTGCCAGCAGTCCCCGGGACAGGGGTACTGAAGCTTTCTTT

length: 14
D: -
size: -
J: TRBJ1-1
V: TRBV27
CDR3: CASKGWTDITEAFF
DNA: TGTGCCAGCAAAGGATGGACAGATATCACTGAAGCTTTCTTT

length: 15
D: -
size: once
J: TRBJ1-2
V: TRBV6-5
CDR3: CASSYSSTHGYGYTF
DNA: TGTGCCAGCAGTTACTCTTCTACGCACGGCTATGGCTACACCTTC

length: 16
D: -
size: -
J: TRBJ1-6
V: TRBV7-2
CDR3: CASSLFSVLPNSPLHF
DNA: TGTGCCAGCAGCTTATTCTCAGTACTCCCGAATTCACCCCTCCACTTT

length: 14
D: TRBD2
size: -
J: TRBJ2-3
V: TRBV7-2
CDR3: CASSLGLSSDTQYF
DNA: TGTGCCAGCAGCTTGGGACTATCATCAGATACGCAGTATTTT

length: 13
D: -
size: -
J: TRBJ2-7
V: TRBV4-3
CDR3: CASSQDYVGEQYF
DNA: TGCGCCAGCAGCCAAGATTACGTGGGAGAGCAGTACTTC

length: 13
D: TRBD1
size: -
J: TRBJ1-6
V: TRBV9
CDR3: CASSAGGKSPLHF
DNA: TGTGCCAGCAGCGCAGGGGGTAAATCGCCCCTCCACTTT

length: 12
D: -
size: once
J: TRBJ2-1
V: TRBV29-1
CDR3: CSVEGRGNEQFF
DNA: TGCAGCGTTGAAGGCAGGGGTAATGAGCAGTTCTTC

length: 14
D: -
size: -
J: TRBJ2-5
V: TRBV5-4
CDR3: CASSLAIDLETQYF
DNA: TGTGCCAGCAGCTTGGCAATAGACTTAGAGACCCAGTACTTC

length: 13
D: TRBD1
size: -
J: TRBJ2-1
V: TRBV7-3
CDR3: CASSSTGDNEQFF
DNA: TGTGCCAGCAGCTCGACAGGGGACAATGAGCAGTTCTTC

length: 13
D: -
size: -
J: TRBJ1-4
V: TRBV19
CDR3: CASKSDSVEKLFF
DNA: TGTGCCAGTAAATCGGACAGTGTTGAAAAACTGTTTTTT

length: 16
D: -
size: -
J: TRBJ1-1
V: TRBV4-3
CDR3: CASSQTTTGMNTEAFF
DNA: TGCGCCAGCAGCCAAACCACAACTGGGATGAACACTGAAGCTTTCTTT

length: 15
D: -
size: -
J: TRBJ1-3
V: TRBV27
CDR3: CASSHRQGPGNTIYF
DNA: TGTGCCAGCAGCCACCGTCAGGGCCCTGGAAACACCATATATTTT

length: 12
D: -
size: -
J: TRBJ1-1
V: TRBV7-2
CDR3: CASSLDTAQAFF
DNA: TGTGCCAGCAGTTTAGACACCGCGCAGGCTTTCTTT

length: 13
D: TRBD1
size: -
J: TRBJ1-1
V: TRBV11-3
CDR3: CASSLSRGQEAFF
DNA: TGTGCCAGCAGCTTATCAAGGGGACAGGAAGCTTTCTTT

length: 16
D: TRBD1
size: -
J: TRBJ1-1
V: TRBV11-1
CDR3: CASSPGTGTLNTEAFF
DNA: TGTGCCAGCAGCCCCGGGACAGGGACTTTGAACACTGAAGCTTTCTTT

length: 15
D: -
size: -
J: TRBJ1-2
V: TRBV30
CDR3: CAWSVRPRGNYGYTF
DNA: TGTGCCTGGAGTGTGAGACCCAGAGGGAACTATGGCTACACCTTC

length: 14
D: -
size: -
J: TRBJ2-1
V: TRBV6-4
CDR3: CASSEEHSYNEQFF
DNA: TGTGCCAGCAGTGAAGAGCACTCCTACAATGAGCAGTTCTTC

length: 15
D: TRBD1
size: -
J: TRBJ1-6
V: TRBV9
CDR3: CASSVQTGTNSPLHF
DNA: TGTGCCAGCAGCGTACAGACAGGGACTAATTCACCCCTCCACTTT

length: 14
D: -
size: -
J: TRBJ1-2
V: TRBV19
CDR3: CASSINRHDYGYTF
DNA: TGTGCCAGTAGTATAAATCGGCATGACTATGGCTACACCTTC

length: 14
D: -
size: -
J: TRBJ2-7
V: TRBV5-1
CDR3: CASSLVGEDSEQYF
DNA: TGCGCCAGCAGCTTGGTGGGGGAAGACTCCGAGCAGTACTTC

length: 13
D: -
size: -
J: TRBJ2-1
V: TRBV12-3/TRBV12-4
CDR3: CASRGKGYNEQFF
DNA: TGTGCCAGTCGGGGGAAGGGATACAATGAGCAGTTCTTC

length: 16
D: -
size: -
J: TRBJ2-5
V: TRBV27
CDR3: CASSPSRLGLQETQYF
DNA: TGTGCCAGCAGTCCCTCCCGCTTGGGCCTCCAAGAGACCCAGTACTTC

length: 12
D: -
size: few
J: TRBJ2-3
V: TRBV6-5
CDR3: CASNTGTDTQYF
DNA: TGTGCCAGCAATACGGGCACAGATACGCAGTATTTT

length: 14
D: -
size: -
J: TRBJ1-2
V: TRBV10-3
CDR3: CAISERGYGYGYTF
DNA: TGTGCCATCAGTGAGAGAGGGTATGGCTATGGCTACACCTTC

length: 16
D: TRBD2
size: -
J: TRBJ2-2
V: TRBV13
CDR3: CASSSRDPGGAGELFF
DNA: TGTGCCAGCAGCTCCAGGGACCCGGGAGGGGCCGGGGAGCTGTTTTTT

length: 14
D: TRBD1
size: -
J: TRBJ1-1
V: TRBV9
CDR3: CASSVDRGQGEAFF
DNA: TGTGCCAGCAGCGTAGATAGGGGGCAAGGTGAAGCTTTCTTT

length: 12
D: -
size: -
J: TRBJ1-5
V: TRBV6-2/TRBV6-3
CDR3: CASSYSGSPQHF
DNA: TGTGCCAGCAGTTACTCAGGCTCGCCCCAGCATTTT

length: 14
D: TRBD1
size: -
J: TRBJ1-6
V: TRBV9
CDR3: CASSVTGVNSPLHF
DNA: TGTGCCAGCAGCGTGACAGGGGTCAATTCACCCCTCCACTTT

length: 19
D: -
size: -
J: TRBJ2-2
V: TRBV5-1
CDR3: CASSLRPPDISANTGELFF
DNA: TGCGCCAGCAGCTTGAGACCACCGGACATCTCCGCGAACACCGGGGAGCTGTTTTTT

length: 14
D: -
size: -
J: TRBJ1-2
V: TRBV5-3
CDR3: CARSLGQPNYGYTF
DNA: TGTGCCAGAAGCTTGGGGCAGCCTAACTATGGCTACACCTTC

length: 14
D: TRBD1
size: -
J: TRBJ1-5
V: TRBV6-2/TRBV6-3
CDR3: CASSYSGQGTPQHF
DNA: TGTGCCAGCAGTTACTCAGGACAGGGGACGCCCCAGCATTTT

length: 13
D: -
size: -
J: TRBJ2-7
V: TRBV2
CDR3: CASSEARSGDKYF
DNA: TGTGCCAGCAGTGAAGCGCGGAGCGGCGATAAATACTTC

length: 15
D: -
size: -
J: TRBJ1-3
V: TRBV30
CDR3: CAWSVTRRRGNTIYF
DNA: TGTGCCTGGAGTGTAACCAGGCGTCGTGGAAACACCATATATTTT

length: 13
D: TRBD1
size: -
J: TRBJ2-7
V: TRBV30
CDR3: CAWKGRGMGEQYF
DNA: TGTGCCTGGAAGGGCAGGGGGATGGGGGAGCAGTACTTC

length: 17
D: -
size: -
J: TRBJ2-1
V: TRBV19
CDR3: CASRTGGGPSSYNEQFF
DNA: TGTGCCAGTAGAACTGGCGGGGGCCCGAGCTCCTACAATGAGCAGTTCTTC

length: 15
D: TRBD2
size: once
J: TRBJ2-3
V: TRBV5-4
CDR3: CASSLGGGPTDTQYF
DNA: TGTGCCAGCAGCTTGGGCGGGGGACCCACAGATACGCAGTATTTT

length: 14
D: -
size: once
J: TRBJ1-1
V: TRBV7-9
CDR3: CASSFQRRNTEAFF
DNA: TGTGCCAGCAGCTTCCAACGGAGGAACACTGAAGCTTTCTTT

length: 15
D: TRBD1
size: few
J: TRBJ1-4
V: TRBV19
CDR3: CASSLTGGTNEKLFF
DNA: TGTGCCAGTAGTCTGACAGGGGGAACTAATGAAAAACTGTTTTTT

length: 15
D: TRBD2
size: -
J: TRBJ2-7
V: TRBV7-2
CDR3: CASSPSGGISYEQYF
DNA: TGTGCCAGCAGCCCTTCGGGGGGGATCTCCTACGAGCAGTACTTC

length: 15
D: -
size: -
J: TRBJ1-1
V: TRBV6-5
CDR3: CASSSGGGRNTEAFF
DNA: TGTGCCAGCAGTTCGGGGGGGGGCCGGAACACTGAAGCTTTCTTT

length: 11
D: -
size: -
J: TRBJ2-4
V: TRBV30
CDR3: CAWGQEKGQYF
DNA: TGTGCCTGGGGCCAGGAAAAGGGTCAGTACTTC

length: 15
D: -
size: -
J: TRBJ1-1
V: TRBV5-4
CDR3: CASSLEVNKNTEAFF
DNA: TGTGCCAGCAGCTTGGAGGTGAACAAGAACACTGAAGCTTTCTTT

length: 13
D: -
size: -
J: TRBJ1-2
V: TRBV2
CDR3: CASSEGPVYGYTF
DNA: TGTGCCAGCAGTGAAGGTCCGGTCTATGGCTACACCTTC

length: 14
D: -
size: -
J: TRBJ2-2
V: TRBV9
CDR3: CASSVEGYTGELFF
DNA: TGTGCCAGCAGCGTGGAAGGGTACACCGGGGAGCTGTTTTTT

length: 14
D: TRBD1
size: -
J: TRBJ1-5
V: TRBV6-6
CDR3: CASSDRTGTQPQHF
DNA: TGTGCCAGCAGTGACCGGACAGGCACTCAGCCCCAGCATTTT